This entry lists 28 T cell receptor beta chains sequenced from one sample in a study of blood T cell repertoires in COVID-19. This table comes from immunoSEQ multiplex PCR, and its TCRdb copy is limited to in-frame clones, with some not included. There are about 150,000 clones in the sample; about 80% occur only once, and under 2.5% lies in the top ten. Sequencing used peripheral blood. These receptors came from an older man with acute or convalescent COVID-19.

The chain links TRBV7-6 to TRBJ2-2; TRBD1 aligns across 8 bases. Germline V CDR1 and CDR2: SGHVS, FNYEAQ. V gave up 5 bases and J gave up 0 bases; unmatched junction bases: 5. CDR3 size: 16 residues. Here the CDR3 DNA reads TGTGCCAGCAGCCCCCGGGACAGGCCGAACACCGGGGAGCTGTTTTTT. This codes for CASSPRDRPNTGELFF.

V and J are TRBV6-5 and TRBJ2-3, with 10 bases aligning to TRBD2. J was trimmed by 3 bases and V by 7 bases; bases with no gene match: 7. Germline-derived CDR1 and CDR2 are MNHEY and SVGAGI. The CDR3 has 15 amino acids. The CDR3 DNA follows: TGTGCCAGCATTAGACTAGCGGGCTATACAGATACGCAGTATTTT. It is translated as CASIRLAGYTDTQYF.

V is TRBV9 and J is TRBJ1-4, with a possible D match to TRBD1 (6 bases). The length of the CDR3 is 18 residues. V was trimmed by 3 bases and J by 6 bases, leaving 24 bases between them. CDR1 is SGDLS and CDR2 is YYNGEE in the germline V gene. For the CDR3, the DNA is TGTGCCAGCAGCGCACTACCCCATCGACCATCAGGGGATGAAAAACTGTTTTTT. As protein: CASSALPHRPSGDEKLFF.

V gene TRBV7-3 combines with J gene TRBJ2-7, with 10 bases that match TRBD2. This CDR3 comprises 16 residues. CDR1 is SGHTA, CDR2 FQGTGA, per germline. V trimming: 5 bases; J trimming: 3 bases; junction bases outside the gene matches: 10. Here the CDR3 DNA reads TGTGCCAGCAGCCCAGGGGGTGCTAGCGGGAGCTACGAGCAGTACTTC. Protein: CASSPGGASGSYEQYF.

The chain employs TRBV27 and TRBJ1-6; D is perhaps TRBD1 (6 bases). Between the trimmed V and J ends, which lost 5 bases and 7 bases, there was a span of 12 bases. The CDR3 spans 14 residues. Looked up from germline, CDR1 is MNHEY and CDR2 is SMNVEV (reference sequence). DNA of the CDR3: TGTGCCAGCAGTAGAACAGGGTACAATTCACCCCTCCACTTT. It is translated as CASSRTGYNSPLHF.

V is TRBV6-2 or TRBV6-3 and J is TRBJ2-5, with D perhaps matching TRBD2 (5 bases). Between the trimmed V and J ends, which lost 4 bases and 4 bases, there was a span of 25 bases. CDR1 MNHEY and CDR2 SVGEGT come from the germline V gene. This CDR3 has 18 residues. CDR3 in amino acids: CASSLLTGLSYVGETQYF. The CDR3, as DNA: TGTGCCAGCAGTTTACTCACCGGACTTTCATATGTGGGAGAGACCCAGTACTTC.

A single count supports this clone. V is TRBV20-1 and J is TRBJ1-2; D perhaps matches TRBD1 (5 bases). Germline CDR1 reads DFQATT; CDR2 reads SNEGSKA (reference sequence). This CDR3 comprises 13 residues. Trimming took 3 bases from V and 4 from J, leaving 12 bases between them. The CDR3, as DNA: TGCAGTGCTAGTTGGAGGGGTGGCTATGGCTACACCTTC. It encodes CSASWRGGYGYTF.

The gene calls are TRBV19 and TRBJ2-5; no definite D call. Germline V gene sequence: CDR1 LNHDA, CDR2 SQIVND (reference sequence). The germline V and J ends were trimmed by 3 bases and 4 bases, with 12 bases remaining between them. The CDR3 covers 14 residues. The CDR3 bases are TGTGCCAGTAGTATGGAGAACATCGGAGAGACCCAGTACTTC. The encoded protein is CASSMENIGETQYF.

This clone showed up just once. The rearrangement uses TRBV7-3 and TRBJ1-2; D ambiguous. The CDR3 is 13 residues long. Germline V CDR1 and CDR2: SGHTA, FQGTGA. The V gene lost 1 base and the J gene lost 0 bases, with 3 bases spanning the gap. This chain's CDR3 is CASSLSANYGYTF. For the CDR3, the DNA is TGTGCCAGCAGCTTAAGCGCTAACTATGGCTACACCTTC.

This clone occurred many times. Other DNA sequences in the sample encode the same CDR3. The gene calls are TRBV2 and TRBJ2-5; 10 bases are shared with TRBD1. Germline V CDR1 and CDR2: SNHLY, FYNNEI. The trim removed 6 bases at V and 2 bases at J, leaving 6 bases unmatched. The CDR3 contains 15 residues. The CDR3 loop reads CASRVDRGLQETQYF. The CDR3, as DNA: TGTGCCAGCAGAGTAGACAGGGGGCTACAAGAGACCCAGTACTTC. Supplemented by reference TRBV2 and TRBJ2-5, the full variable domain reads EPEVTQTPSHQVTQMGQEVILRCVPISNHLYFYWYRQILGQKVEFLVSFYNNEISEKSEIFDDQFSVERPDGSNFTLKIRSTKLEDSAMYFCASRVDRGLQETQYFGPGTRLLVL.

This chain joins TRBV2 and TRBJ2-5; D perhaps matches TRBD2 (5 bases). Per germline, CDR1 SNHLY and CDR2 FYNNEI. V shed 7 bases and J shed 1 base, with 13 bases lying between them. The CDR3 runs to 14 residues. CDR3 sequence (DNA): TGTGCCAGCACCCAAAGAAGCGGCCAAGAGACCCAGTACTTC. It specifies CASTQRSGQETQYF.

This chain joins TRBV5-1 and TRBJ2-5; D is perhaps TRBD2 (6 bases). Germline loops: CDR1 SGHRS, CDR2 YFSETQ. The CDR3 extends over 14 amino acids. Trimming took off 7 bases at V and 1 base at J, with 14 bases between the two ends. DNA of the CDR3: TGCGCCAGCTCCCCCGTGGGACTCCAAGAGACCCAGTACTTC. Residues: CASSPVGLQETQYF.

The chain has TRBV7-9 and TRBJ1-1; D gene ambiguous. In germline, CDR1 is SEHNR, CDR2 FQNEAQ (reference sequence). The CDR3 covers 12 residues. Trimming removed 6 bases from V and 8 bases from J, with 13 bases in between. The CDR3 region is CASSHGKAEAFF. In DNA form, the CDR3 reads TGTGCCAGCAGTCACGGGAAGGCAGAAGCTTTCTTT.

The gene calls are TRBV27 and TRBJ2-1; TRBD2 might be the D (6 bases). The V end was cut by 3 bases, the J end by 5 bases, with 17 bases between. Germline lookup yields CDR1 MNHEY and CDR2 SMNVEV (reference sequence). The CDR3 has 16 residues. CDR3 in amino acids: CASSFLGLALNNEQFF. The CDR3 DNA reads as TGTGCCAGCAGTTTCTTGGGGCTAGCGTTAAACAATGAGCAGTTCTTC.

This chain links TRBV2 with TRBJ1-5, with no clear D. Deletions cut 2 bases from V and 5 bases from J, with 7 bases between. This CDR3 comprises 13 residues. Per germline, CDR1 SNHLY and CDR2 FYNNEI. The CDR3 is CASSESGYQPQHF. CDR3 DNA sequence: TGTGCCAGCAGTGAATCGGGTTATCAGCCCCAGCATTTT.

This rearrangement joins TRBV3-1 (or the pseudogene TRBV3-2) to TRBJ1-1; perhaps TRBD1 as D (5 bases). The CDR3 covers 15 residues. Trimming pared 0 bases from V and 7 bases from J, leaving 15 bases between. The V gene's germline CDR1 is LGHDT and CDR2 YNNKEL (reference sequence). The DNA of the CDR3 is TGTGCCAGCAGCCAAGAGGGGACTGGCGCTGGTGAAGCTTTCTTT. The encoded protein is CASSQEGTGAGEAFF.

The chain links TRBV7-9 to TRBJ1-2; D is perhaps TRBD1 (6 bases). The CDR3 totals 13 residues. The germline gives CDR1 SEHNR, CDR2 FQNEAQ (reference sequence). With 2 bases removed from V and 6 bases from J, the gap between germline ends came to 10 bases. In DNA, the CDR3 is TGTGCCAGCAGCTTAACGGACAGTAATGGCTACACCTTC. This codes for CASSLTDSNGYTF.

The chain carries TRBV10-3 and TRBJ2-1, with 9 bases lining up with TRBD2. Trimming cost V 3 bases and J 0 bases; bases outside gene matches: 0. The CDR3 covers 15 residues. CDR1 and CDR2 from the germline V gene are ENHRY and SYGVKD. The CDR3 coding sequence is TGTGCCATCAGTGATAGCGGGAGCTCCTACAATGAGCAGTTCTTC. It encodes CAISDSGSSYNEQFF.

The chain combines TRBV9 with TRBJ2-3; 7 bases match TRBD2. Germline V gene sequence: CDR1 SGDLS, CDR2 YYNGEE. Trimming at V came to 2 bases and at J to 3 bases, leaving 3 bases not matched to a gene. The CDR3 spans 14 residues. The CDR3 nucleotides read TGTGCCAGCAGCGTCTACGGGGGGACAGATACGCAGTATTTT. Translated, it gives CASSVYGGTDTQYF.

This clone has only one observation. J is TRBJ2-7 and V is TRBV11-1, with D tentatively TRBD2 (5 bases). The CDR3 is 15 residues long. The V end lost 1 base, the J end lost 4 bases, and 14 bases lay between the germline ends. The germline V gene has CDR1 SGHAT and CDR2 FQDESV (reference sequence). CDR3 protein: CASSLVGRGGYEQYF. CDR3 DNA sequence: TGTGCCAGCAGCTTAGTCGGCCGAGGAGGTTACGAGCAGTACTTC.

The CDR3 reads CASSLGGPEQETQYF. The CDR3 DNA reads as TGTGCCAGCAGCTTAGGAGGCCCGGAACAAGAGACCCAGTACTTC. V gene TRBV11-3 combines with J gene TRBJ2-5; no firm D call. Trimming shortened V by 1 base and J by 2 bases, and 11 bases separated the two germline ends. This CDR3 is built from 15 residues. The germline gives CDR1 SGHNT, CDR2 YENEEA.

This sequence joins TRBV7-3 and TRBJ2-5; D is possibly TRBD2 (5 bases). The CDR3 is 13 amino acids. Germline V CDR1 and CDR2: SGHTA, FQGTGA. Deletions cut 5 bases from V and 3 bases from J, with 10 bases between. CDR3 protein: CASSQERKETQYF. In DNA, the CDR3 is TGTGCCAGCAGCCAGGAGCGGAAAGAGACCCAGTACTTC.

This clone was recorded once. The J gene is TRBJ1-6, the V gene TRBV18; D is uncertain. Germline-derived CDR1 and CDR2 are KGHSH and LQKENI. The CDR3 is 15 amino acids. The V gene lost 4 bases and the J gene lost 7 bases, with 14 bases spanning the gap. CDR3 DNA: TGTGCCAGCTCACAGGAAGACCTCGGGAATTCACCCCTCCACTTT. Translating it yields CASSQEDLGNSPLHF.

The rearrangement links TRBV11-1 to TRBJ2-7; 9 bases line up with TRBD1. The CDR3 sequence is 15 residues long. Germline V gene lookup returns CDR1 SGHAT and CDR2 FQDESV (reference sequence). Losses at the gene ends were 4 bases for V and 5 bases for J; bases not matched to a gene: 9. The CDR3 coding sequence is TGTGCCAGCAGCTCTTCCGGGACAGGGCCTAACGAGCAGTACTTC. Protein product: CASSSSGTGPNEQYF.

The rearrangement uses TRBV3-1 (or the pseudogene TRBV3-2) and TRBJ2-7; weak D call: TRBD1 (6 bases). Per the germline V gene, CDR1 is LGHDT and CDR2 is YNNKEL (reference sequence). V lost 2 bases and J lost 5, with 13 bases in between. This CDR3 region has 14 residues. The CDR3 coding sequence is TGTGCCAGCAGCCAATCGACAGGTATCGACGAGCAGTACTTC. Amino acid sequence: CASSQSTGIDEQYF.

V usage is TRBV28 and J usage is TRBJ1-5; the match to TRBD1 covers 9 bases. CDR1 and CDR2 from the germline V gene are MDHEN and SYDVKM. Unmatched junction bases numbered 5, after V lost 5 bases and J lost 9 bases. CDR3 size: 13 residues. CDR3 in amino acids: CASSKTGGRPQHF. DNA for the CDR3: TGTGCCAGCAGTAAGACAGGGGGTAGGCCCCAGCATTTT.

The chain links TRBV5-1 to TRBJ2-3; perhaps TRBD1 as D (6 bases). Germline-derived CDR1 and CDR2 are SGHRS and YFSETQ. Trimming stripped 6 bases from V and 4 bases from J, with 12 bases between. The CDR3 is 13 amino acids. The CDR3 is CASNPQGADTQYF. CDR3 DNA sequence: TGCGCCAGCAACCCACAGGGCGCAGATACGCAGTATTTT.

V is TRBV28 and J is TRBJ1-4, with 7 bases aligning to TRBD1. The CDR3 is made up of 17 amino acids. The germline V gene has CDR1 MDHEN and CDR2 SYDVKM. Germline trimming cut 5 bases from V and 3 bases from J; bases unmatched to any gene: 12. CDR3 nucleotide sequence: TGTGCCAGCAGTAAAGGACCGGGACAGCTTTCTAATGAAAAACTGTTTTTT. Residues: CASSKGPGQLSNEKLFF. Together with reference TRBV28 and TRBJ1-4, the CDR3 gives the full variable domain: DVKVTQSSRYLVKRTGEKVFLECVQDMDHENMFWYRQDPGLGLRLIYFSYDVKMKEKGDIPEGYSVSREKKERFSLILESASTNQTSMYLCASSKGPGQLSNEKLFFGSGTQLSVL.